This T cell receptor (beta chain) came from a study of CD8 T cells in Susac syndrome. CDR1 is GTSNPN and CDR2 is SVGIG in the germline V gene (reference sequence). V was pared by 6 bases and J by 2 bases, with 11 bases between. The CDR3 length is 12 residues. This clonotype was observed once. High-throughput TCR beta sequencing covered peripheral CD8+ and CD4+ T cells. Isolation of CD8+ and CD4+ T cells was performed negatively, whereas enrichment of TEMRA cells was done by FACS. A quantity of roughly 0.5 to 1 ug RNA underwent reverse transcription using random hexamers. Multiplex PCR with immunoSEQ amplified the TCR beta CDR3 across 54 Vbeta and 13 Jbeta. TCRdb passed the immunoSEQ multiplex PCR reads through MiXCR, listing each CDR3 protein once. This sample has approximately 200,000 distinct CDR3 sequences; approximately 90% occur once, and the top ten carry about 0.15%.

Sequencing was performed on CD8+ T cells from PBMCs. The rearrangement links TRBV30 to TRBJ2-7, with D perhaps matching TRBD1 (6 bases). The receptor's source is a human donor with multiple sclerosis. CDR3 in amino acids: CACSDRTYEQYF. Written as DNA, the CDR3 is TGTGCCTGTTCGGACAGAACCTACGAGCAGTACTTC.